The clone carrying this T cell receptor beta chain was seen a single time. Its antigen is not identified. PCR primers comprised 60 Vbeta and 13 Jbeta primers. Original processing methods: Later reanalysis found about 78 million unique TCR beta chains, roughly 10 million of them shared. The method was immunoSEQ multiplex PCR; TCRdb's version includes in-frame clones alone and lacks a portion of them. For V, J and clone size, that table is used; D and trimming come from the DNA. Of more than 85,000 clones listed, 63% are singletons. This specimen belongs to a study of cytomegalovirus exposure and HLA in healthy donors. Study conclusions and caveats: When analyzed later, the rates of TCR association showed variation by HLA locus, with DRB1 the most and HLA-C the fewest. In vitro testing confirmed a few CMV-associated chains as specific for CMV antigens.

V lost 3 bases to trimming and J lost 6 bases, with 12 bases between them. CDR1 and CDR2 (germline): GTSNPN, SVGIG (reference sequence). This CDR3 is 13 amino acids long. This TCR derives from a woman in her 30s in good health and CMV-seronegative. The sequencing input was PBMCs. The chain carries TRBV30 and TRBJ2-1; possibly TRBD2 for D (7 bases). The CDR3 DNA is TGTGCCTGGAGGAGGGAGGGGGGCAATGAGCAGTTCTTC. It encodes CAWRREGGNEQFF.